This TCR beta chain is drawn from a study of blood T cell repertoires in COVID-19. Turning to the study itself: The origin of the acute and convalescent COVID-19 samples was the United States, Italy and Spain.

The assay was immunoSEQ multiplex PCR, and TCRdb's table has in-frame clones only and misses some. This sample yields 40,000 to 50,000 clones, of which 79% are seen a single time; more than 25% belongs to the top ten. Sequencing input: peripheral blood. This clonotype was sampled from a man between 65 and 79 years old with acute or convalescent COVID-19.

The chain's CDR3 is CASSAGTGFSTDTQYF. The CDR3 nucleotides read TGTGCCAGTAGTGCCGGGACAGGCTTTAGCACAGATACGCAGTATTTT. The chain links TRBV19 to TRBJ2-3; TRBD1 matches at 8 bases. There are 16 residues in the CDR3. Germline V gives CDR1 LNHDA, CDR2 SQIVND (reference sequence). V gave up 5 bases and J gave up 0 bases; unmatched junction bases: 7.